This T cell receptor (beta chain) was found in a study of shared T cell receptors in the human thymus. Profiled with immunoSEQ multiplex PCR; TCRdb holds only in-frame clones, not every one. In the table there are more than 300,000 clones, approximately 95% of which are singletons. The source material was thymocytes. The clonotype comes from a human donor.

The CDR3 DNA is TGTGCCAGCAGTGTAATAGCGGGGGAAGGGTATTTT. Protein product: CASSVIAGEGYF. The chain carries TRBV6-1 and TRBJ2-3; 9 bases fit TRBD2. V lost 4 bases and J lost 14; bases outside the gene matches: 7. The CDR3 loop spans 12 amino acids. Germline V CDR1 and CDR2: MNHNS, SASEGT.